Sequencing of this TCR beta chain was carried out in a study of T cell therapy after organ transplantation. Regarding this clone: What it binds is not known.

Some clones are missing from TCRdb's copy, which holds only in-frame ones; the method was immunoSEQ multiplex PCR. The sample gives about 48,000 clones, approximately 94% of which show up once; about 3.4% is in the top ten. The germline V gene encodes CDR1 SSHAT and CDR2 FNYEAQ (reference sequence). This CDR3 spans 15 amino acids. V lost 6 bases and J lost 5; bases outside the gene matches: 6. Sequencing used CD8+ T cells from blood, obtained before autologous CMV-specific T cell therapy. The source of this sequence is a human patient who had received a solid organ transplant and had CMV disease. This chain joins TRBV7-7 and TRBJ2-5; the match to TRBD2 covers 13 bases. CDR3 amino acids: CASSPGLAGVETQYF. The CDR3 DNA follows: TGTGCCAGCAGTCCCGGACTAGCGGGAGTGGAGACCCAGTACTTC.